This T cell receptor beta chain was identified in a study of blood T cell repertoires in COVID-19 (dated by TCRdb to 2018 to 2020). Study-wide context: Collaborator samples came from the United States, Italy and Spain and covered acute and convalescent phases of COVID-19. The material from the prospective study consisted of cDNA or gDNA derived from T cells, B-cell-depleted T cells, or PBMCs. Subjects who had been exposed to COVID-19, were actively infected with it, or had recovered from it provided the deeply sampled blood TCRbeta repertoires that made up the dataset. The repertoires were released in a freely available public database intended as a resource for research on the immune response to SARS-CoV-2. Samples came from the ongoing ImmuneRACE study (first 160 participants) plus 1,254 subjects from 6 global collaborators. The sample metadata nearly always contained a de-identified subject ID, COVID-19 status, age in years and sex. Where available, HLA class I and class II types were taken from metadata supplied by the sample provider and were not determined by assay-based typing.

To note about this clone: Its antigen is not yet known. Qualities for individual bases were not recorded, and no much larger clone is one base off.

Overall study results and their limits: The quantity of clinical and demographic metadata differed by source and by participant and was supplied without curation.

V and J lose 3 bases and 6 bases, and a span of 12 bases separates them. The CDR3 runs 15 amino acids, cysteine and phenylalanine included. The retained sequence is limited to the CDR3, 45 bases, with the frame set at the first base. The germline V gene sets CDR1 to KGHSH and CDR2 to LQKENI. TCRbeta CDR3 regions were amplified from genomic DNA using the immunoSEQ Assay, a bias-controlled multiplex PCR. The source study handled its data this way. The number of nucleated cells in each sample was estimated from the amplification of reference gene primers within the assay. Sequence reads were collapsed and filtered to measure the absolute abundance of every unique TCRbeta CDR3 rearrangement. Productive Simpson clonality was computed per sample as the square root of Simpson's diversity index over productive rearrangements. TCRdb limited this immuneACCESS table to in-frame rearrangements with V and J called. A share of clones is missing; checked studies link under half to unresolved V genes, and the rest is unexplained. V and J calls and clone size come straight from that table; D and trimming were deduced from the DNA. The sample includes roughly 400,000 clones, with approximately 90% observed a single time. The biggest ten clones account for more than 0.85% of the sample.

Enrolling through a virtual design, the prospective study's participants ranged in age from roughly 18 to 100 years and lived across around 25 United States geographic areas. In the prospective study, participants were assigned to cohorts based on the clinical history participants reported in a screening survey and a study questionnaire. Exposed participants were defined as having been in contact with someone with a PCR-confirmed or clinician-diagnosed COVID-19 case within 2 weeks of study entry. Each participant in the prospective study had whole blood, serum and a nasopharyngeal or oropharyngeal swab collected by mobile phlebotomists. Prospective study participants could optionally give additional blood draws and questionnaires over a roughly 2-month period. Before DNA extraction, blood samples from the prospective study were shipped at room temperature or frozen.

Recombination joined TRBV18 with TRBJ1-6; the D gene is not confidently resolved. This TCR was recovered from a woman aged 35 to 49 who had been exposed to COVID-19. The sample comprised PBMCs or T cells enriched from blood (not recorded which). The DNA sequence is TGTGCCAGCTCACCTAAGAGAGAGGGTAATTCACCCCTCCACTTT. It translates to CASSPKREGNSPLHF. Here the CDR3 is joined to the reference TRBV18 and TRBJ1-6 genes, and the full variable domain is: NAGVMQNPRHLVRRRGQEARLRCSPMKGHSHVYWYRQLPEEGLKFMVYLQKENIIDESGMPKERFSAEFPKEGPSILRIQQVVRGDSAAYFCASSPKREGNSPLHFGNGTRLTVT.